Presented here are 11 T cell receptor beta chains from one specimen sequenced in a study of regulatory T cells in long-lasting Graves disease. Both iRepertoire HTBI primers and Arm-PCR of CDR3 regions were used to build the TCR beta libraries. TCRdb re-called the multiplex PCR reads through MiXCR, storing one row per CDR3 protein. The data contain almost 350,000 distinct CDR3 sequences, less than 20% of them singletons. The time point is: persistent/refractory GD, antithyroid drugs over 5 years with positive TRAb. PBMC-extracted RNA yielded the TCR library. Here the sequenced sample was peripheral blood mononuclear cells (PBMCs), taken when the disease was refractory, from a patient treated with antithyroid drugs. Source of these receptors: a female donor with Graves disease.

The sample holds many counts of this clonotype. J is TRBJ2-7 and V is TRBV5-1; 13 positions agree with TRBD2. The CDR3 covers 14 residues. Looked up from germline, CDR1 is SGHRS and CDR2 is YFSETQ. The ends lost 4 bases at V and 4 bases at J; junction bases unmatched: 2. The CDR3: CASSGTSGKYEQYF. CDR3 coding DNA: TGCGCCAGCAGCGGGACTAGCGGGAAGTACGAGCAGTACTTC. Variable domain in full (rest from reference TRBV5-1 and TRBJ2-7): KAGVTQTPRYLIKTRGQQVTLSCSPISGHRSVSWYQQTPGQGLQFLFEYFSETQRNKGNFPGRFSGRQFSNSRSEMNVSTLELGDSALYLCASSGTSGKYEQYFGPGTRLTVT.

This clonotype was observed at least ten times. The chain employs TRBV6-9 and TRBJ2-2; 9 nucleotides line up with TRBD2. Trimming cost V 3 bases and J 3 bases; bases outside gene matches: 8. This CDR3 region has 17 residues. Per the germline V gene, CDR1 is MNHGY and CDR2 is SVAAGI. The CDR3 spells CASSYLGLARHTGELFF. Written as DNA, the CDR3 is TGTGCCAGCAGTTACCTCGGACTAGCGCGTCACACCGGGGAGCTGTTTTTT.

The chain recombines TRBV2 with TRBJ2-3; D ambiguous. CDR1 SNHLY and CDR2 FYNNEI come from the germline V gene. This CDR3 is 13 amino acids long. The germline V and J ends were trimmed by 9 bases and 4 bases, with 14 bases remaining between them. CDR3 coding DNA: TGTGCCAGTCGGGTTGTATTTGCAGATACGCAGTATTTT. Protein: CASRVVFADTQYF.

This clonotype showed up just a few times. The chain couples TRBV11-2 to TRBJ1-1; D gene uncertain. Germline CDR1 reads SGHAT; CDR2 reads FQNNGV. V was pared by 2 bases and J by 6 bases, with 10 bases between. The CDR3 length is 13 residues. CDR3 in DNA: TGTGCCAGCAGCTTAACGGCAATTTCTGAAGCTTTCTTT. Protein: CASSLTAISEAFF. Using reference TRBV11-2 and TRBJ1-1 for the parts outside the CDR3, the full variable domain is EAGVAQSPRYKIIEKRQSVAFWCNPISGHATLYWYQQILGQGPKLLIQFQNNGVVDDSQLPKDRFSAERLKGVDSTLKIQPAKLEDSAVYLCASSLTAISEAFFGQGTRLTVV.

Only a few counts were recorded for this clonotype. The V call is TRBV28, the J call TRBJ2-3; 13 nucleotides line up with TRBD2. The J segment lost 3 bases and the V segment lost 5 bases, leaving 11 bases of the junction unmatched. The germline V gene encodes CDR1 MDHEN and CDR2 SYDVKM. The CDR3 has 18 amino acids. The CDR3 loop reads CASSRGTSGAYSTDTQYF. CDR3 coding DNA: TGTGCCAGCAGTAGGGGGACTAGCGGGGCCTACTCAACAGATACGCAGTATTTT.

In this sample, this clonotype turned up many times. The gene calls are TRBV27 and TRBJ2-7; 8 bases align to TRBD1. V shed 8 bases, J shed 3 bases, and the junction held 6 bases outside the gene matches. Per the germline V gene, CDR1 is MNHEY and CDR2 is SMNVEV (reference sequence). The CDR3 consists of 13 residues. CDR3 bases: TGTGCCAGCGGGGACAGGAGGGGCTACGAGCAGTACTTC. It codes for CASGDRRGYEQYF.

About this clonotype itself: A much bigger clone sits one base away, suggesting this may be a read error. The V call is TRBV11-2, the J call TRBJ1-1; 7 bases are a match to TRBD1. The germline gives CDR1 SGHAT, CDR2 FQNNGV. The V and J ends lost 5 bases and 0 bases, in that order; junction bases with no gene match: 3. The CDR3 is 14 residues long. The CDR3 loop reads CASSHGTVNTEAFF. The DNA for the CDR3 is TGTGCCAGCAGCCACGGGACAGTGAACACTGAAGCTTTCTTT. Looking up the rest from reference TRBV11-2 and TRBJ1-1 gives the full variable domain: EAGVAQSPRYKIIEKRQSVAFWCNPISGHATLYWYQQILGQGPKLLIQFQNNGVVDDSQLPKDRFSAERLKGVDSTLKIQPAKLEDSAVYLCASSHGTVNTEAFFGQGTRLTVV.

The chain combines TRBV7-6 with TRBJ1-6; D is undetermined. The V end was cut by 2 bases, the J end by 3 bases, with 2 bases between. Germline CDR1 and CDR2: SGHVS and FNYEAQ. This CDR3 comprises 13 residues. The CDR3 DNA is TGTGCCAGCAGCTTACTCTATAATTCACCCCTCCACTTT. The encoded protein is CASSLLYNSPLHF.

There are a few counts of this clonotype. This chain uses TRBV29-1 with TRBJ1-2; D is possibly TRBD1 (5 bases). The CDR3 contains 11 residues. Germline assignment: CDR1 SQVTM and CDR2 ANQGSEA. Trimming removed 5 bases at V and 5 bases at J, with 9 bases between. CDR3 amino acids: CSVLDSYGYTF. Here the CDR3 DNA reads TGCAGCGTTCTCGACAGTTATGGCTACACCTTC. Using reference TRBV29-1 and TRBJ1-2 for the parts outside the CDR3, the full variable domain is SAVISQKPSRDICQRGTSLTIQCQVDSQVTMMFWYRQQPGQSLTLIATANQGSEATYESGFVIDKFPISRPNLTFSTLTVSNMSPEDSSIYLCSVLDSYGYTFGSGTRLTVV.

Regarding this clonotype: A much larger clone is a single base away; this may be a read error. This sequence joins TRBV5-1 and TRBJ2-7; D is perhaps TRBD2 (6 bases). The CDR3 spans 15 residues. V lost 1 base, J lost 0 bases, and 11 bases lay in between. Per the germline V gene, CDR1 is SGHRS and CDR2 is YFSETQ. CDR3 residues: CASSLLARSSYEQYF. The CDR3, as DNA: TGCGCCAGCAGCTTGCTAGCGAGAAGCTCCTACGAGCAGTACTTC.

This chain connects TRBV20-1 to TRBJ2-7; 9 positions agree with TRBD1. V dropped 4 bases and J dropped 5; count of bases not matched to a gene: 6. The CDR3 extends over 13 amino acids. Germline lookup yields CDR1 DFQATT and CDR2 SNEGSKA (reference sequence). CDR3 nucleotide sequence: TGCAGTGCTATACAGGGGGCTGAAAACGAGCAGTACTTC. Amino acid sequence: CSAIQGAENEQYF.